A selection of T cell receptor beta chains follows, all from one sample in a study of Graves' ophthalmopathy and Graves' hyperthyroidism. TCRdb called the multiplex PCR reads again in MiXCR, with one record for every CDR3 protein. The sample holds hundreds of thousands of distinct CDR3 sequences, just over 40% seen once. The sequenced material came from peripheral blood. The source of these receptors is an adult man with Graves' ophthalmopathy. Both conserved end residues are part of each CDR3. The order of the fields is D gene, J gene, V gene, clone size, CDR3 DNA, CDR3 protein. The D gene is left open where the match is weak. Size is stated for part of the rows, as once, few or many counts, or as a class when the clone is expanded.

>NA|TRBJ1-2|TRBV5-5|many
TGTGCCAGCAGCTTGGCCTTAGACAGCTATGGCTACACCTTC
CASSLALDSYGYTF
>TRBD1|TRBJ1-1|TRBV20-1|many
TGCAGTGCTAGAGATGAGGGACAGGGGTTGAACACTGAAGCTTTCTTT
CSARDEGQGLNTEAFF
>NA|TRBJ1-5|TRBV7-8|many
TGTGCCAGCAGCTTAGAGAATGGCAATCAGCCCCAGCATTTT
CASSLENGNQPQHF
>NA|TRBJ1-3|TRBV18|few
TGTGCCAGCTCACCGAACCATGGAAACACCATATATTTT
CASSPNHGNTIYF
>NA|TRBJ2-6|TRBV2|many
TGTGCCAGCAGCCGTCCGGGCCCATCTGGGGCCAACGTCCTGACTTTC
CASSRPGPSGANVLTF
>NA|TRBJ2-7|TRBV12-3/TRBV12-4|few
TGTGCCAGCAGTTTATCGGGCAGGGGAAGAGAGCAGTACTTC
CASSLSGRGREQYF
>NA|TRBJ1-1|TRBV9|few
TGTGCCAGCAGTCTCTCGGACGGAACTGAAGCTTTCTTT
CASSLSDGTEAFF
>NA|TRBJ1-2|TRBV4-2|many
TGTGCCAGCAGCCAAGATCGAAGGGGGACCAGTGCCTATGGCTACACCTTC
CASSQDRRGTSAYGYTF
>TRBD1|TRBJ2-3|TRBV24-1|NA
TGTGCCACCAGTGAGGGCACCGGGACAGGGGTCGCAGATACGCAGTATTTT
CATSEGTGTGVADTQYF
>NA|TRBJ2-7|TRBV6-4|NA
TGTGCCAGCAGTGCTAGAGCTGGGTCGGAGAACGAGCAGTACTTC
CASSARAGSENEQYF
>NA|TRBJ2-7|TRBV20-1|many
TGCAGTGCTAGAGATTCGGAGCACTACGAGCAGTACTTC
CSARDSEHYEQYF
>NA|TRBJ2-5|TRBV11-3|NA
TGTGCCAGCAGCTCCCCGCCGGGGAAGAGCACCCAAGAGACCCAGTACTTC
CASSSPPGKSTQETQYF
>TRBD1|TRBJ2-5|TRBV7-9|NA
TGTGCCAGCAGCTCGGAGGACAGGACCCAAGAGACCCAGTACTTC
CASSSEDRTQETQYF
>NA|TRBJ1-1|TRBV5-1|many
TGCGCCAGCAGCAGGGACCCCATGAACACTGAAGCTTTCTTT
CASSRDPMNTEAFF
>TRBD2|TRBJ2-1|TRBV10-3|NA
TGTGCCATCAGTACAACCGGGACTAGCGGGAGGTATGAGCAGTTCTTC
CAISTTGTSGRYEQFF
>NA|TRBJ1-1|TRBV25-1|NA
TGTGCCAGCAGTTTAGTTCCCAGGGACACTGAAGCTTTCTTT
CASSLVPRDTEAFF
>NA|TRBJ2-5|TRBV7-8|few
TGTGCCAGCAGCTTAGTCTATAGCCAAGAGACCCAGTACTTC
CASSLVYSQETQYF
>NA|TRBJ1-1|TRBV29-1|many
TGCAGCGTTGCGGTGAACACTGAAGCTTTCTTT
CSVAVNTEAFF
>NA|TRBJ1-2|TRBV29-1|NA
TGCAGCGTTGTAGGGGGCTACACCTTC
CSVVGGYTF
>NA|TRBJ2-7|TRBV12-5|NA
TGTGCTAGTGGTTCCCTCGCCGGGACGGGGAACTACGAGCAGTACTTC
CASGSLAGTGNYEQYF
>TRBD1|TRBJ1-5|TRBV20-1|NA
TGCAGTGCTCTCCCGGGACAGGGGGCTGGTTTAGGTCAGCCCCAGCATTTT
CSALPGQGAGLGQPQHF
>NA|TRBJ1-2|TRBV12-3/TRBV12-4|many
TGTGCCAGCTACACAGGGTTCGATGGCTACACCTTC
CASYTGFDGYTF